This TCR beta chain is drawn from a study of shared clonotypes between healthy human individuals. On the study more broadly: Donors had three CD4 naive, three CD4 memory, two CD8 naive and one CD8 memory plate apiece.

General study results and limits: Investigators expected sequencing depth to affect clonotype sharing among donors. Roughly 5% of naive CD4 clonotypes were common to a handful of donors.

Notes on this clone: Its specificity is not known.

All participating donors were Caucasian adults from Nashville, Tennessee. Clones were sequenced by immunoSEQ multiplex PCR, and TCRdb holds only the in-frame ones, with some missing. The table has a few million clones, nearly 97% seen once; the top ten hold roughly 0.13%. V was clipped by 2 bases and J by 8 bases, with 12 bases between them. This CDR3 is built from 13 residues. The germline V gene encodes CDR1 MNHEY and CDR2 SVGAGI. The chain couples TRBV6-5 to TRBJ1-2; possibly TRBD1 for D (5 bases). The TCR was taken from a man aged 18 to 29 in good health. The sample taken for sequencing was naive CD4+ T cells sorted from blood. As for subset: CD45RA+ positively selected. The CDR3 spells CASSYRQGRGYTF. The CDR3 DNA reads as TGTGCCAGCAGTTACCGTCAGGGTCGGGGCTACACCTTC.